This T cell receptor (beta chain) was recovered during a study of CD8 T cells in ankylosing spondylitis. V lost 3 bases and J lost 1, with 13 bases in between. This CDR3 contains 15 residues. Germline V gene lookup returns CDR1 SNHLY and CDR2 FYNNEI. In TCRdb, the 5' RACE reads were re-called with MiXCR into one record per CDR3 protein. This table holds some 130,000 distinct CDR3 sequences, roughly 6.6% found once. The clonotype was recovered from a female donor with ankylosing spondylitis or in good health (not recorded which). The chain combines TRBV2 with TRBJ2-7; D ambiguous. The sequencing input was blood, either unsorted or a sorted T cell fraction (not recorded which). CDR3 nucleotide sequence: TGTGCCAGCAGTGATGGCTCAACCAAATCCTACGAGCAGTACTTC. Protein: CASSDGSTKSYEQYF.